This T cell receptor (beta chain) was sequenced during a study of OX40 agonist ivuxolimab in advanced cancers. Study details: Ivuxolimab, an agonist antibody against OX40 (CD134), was given to patients. Patients assigned to dose escalation were diagnosed with hepatocellular carcinoma, melanoma, renal cell or head and neck cancer.

This clone appeared once. Some clones are missing from TCRdb's copy, which holds only in-frame ones; the method was immunoSEQ multiplex PCR. The sample includes around 70,000 clones, 85% seen only once; the top ten take approximately 3.7%. This CDR3 is 13 amino acids long. With 3 bases removed from V and 7 bases from J, the gap between germline ends came to 12 bases. The germline V gene has CDR1 LNHDA and CDR2 SQIVND (reference sequence). This chain joins TRBV19 and TRBJ1-2; D not resolved. The receptor's source is an adult with an advanced solid tumor such as melanoma, head and neck, liver or kidney cancer. The source was CD4+ or CD8+ T cells sorted from blood, collected in a trial of the OX40 agonist ivuxolimab. The CDR3 bases are TGTGCCAGTAGTATTCGGGTGAGCGTTGGCTACACCTTC. It specifies CASSIRVSVGYTF.